This T cell receptor beta chain was sequenced during a study of blood T cell repertoires in COVID-19. V dropped 3 bases and J dropped 2 bases, with 20 bases sitting between them. Per the germline V gene, CDR1 is LNHDA and CDR2 is SQIVND (reference sequence). This CDR3 comprises 17 residues. TCRdb's table, derived via immunoSEQ multiplex PCR, lists solely in-frame clones and lacks some. The sample records 150,000 or so clones, 76% being singletons. The TCR sequence derives from a woman older than 75 with active or convalescent COVID-19. Sequenced material: peripheral blood. V and J are TRBV19 and TRBJ2-7; D remains unclear. CDR3 coding DNA: TGTGCCAGTAGTATCTCCGGCGGATCCTCCTACCCCTACGAGCAGTACTTC. As protein: CASSISGGSSYPYEQYF.